A single sample gave rise to the 9 T cell receptor beta chains below, sequenced in a study of T cells in women clearing cervical HPV infection. Repertoires were generated with immunoSEQ multiplex PCR, while TCRdb's copy carries only in-frame clones and drops some. Its table lists about 30,000 clones. Sequencing was carried out using blood buffy coat. These TCRs come from a woman aged 18-70 years with a cervical HPV16 infection that either progressed to CIN3+ or cleared (not recorded which).

Comments on this clone: The read ends 3 residues early relative to the CDR3; the germline J gene fills the gap. The V call is TRBV30, the J call TRBJ2-2, with TRBD2 identical over 7 bases. Germline CDR1 GTSNPN, CDR2 SVGIG (reference sequence). This CDR3 is built from 14 residues. The V and J ends lost 2 bases and 5 bases, in that order; junction bases with no gene match: 5. Incomplete CDR3 DNA: TGTGCCTGGAGTCCAACGGGGGGTACCGGGGAG. Its translation is CAWSPTGGTGE. The entire CDR3 reads CAWSPTGGTGELFF.

Details on this clone: The read ends 3 residues early relative to the CDR3; the germline J gene fills the gap. The chain carries TRBV20-1 and TRBJ2-5; 8 nucleotides align to TRBD2. The CDR3 is 16 residues long. Germline CDR1 DFQATT, CDR2 SNEGSKA (reference sequence). The J segment lost 5 bases and the V segment lost 0 bases, leaving 11 bases of the junction unmatched. The CDR3: CSARDRAGVGLETQYF. The CDR3 DNA, read in part, is TGCAGTGCTAGAGATAGAGCGGGAGTAGGTCTGGAGACC.

A word on this clone: The CDR3 end lies 3 residues beyond the end of the read and is filled in from the germline J gene. This chain joins TRBV7-9 and TRBJ2-7; D possibly corresponds to TRBD2 (6 bases). The CDR3 sequence is 13 residues long. V lost 3 bases to trimming and J lost 2 bases, with 8 bases between them. Germline V gene sequence: CDR1 SEHNR, CDR2 FQNEAQ (reference sequence). CDR3 bases read: TGTGCCAGCAGCTTCGGGGGAACCTACGAG. This sequence encodes CASSFGGTYE. The full CDR3 is CASSFGGTYEQYF.

Worth noting for this clone: The CDR3 extends 3 residues past the end of the read, so its final part is completed from the germline J gene. The V and J genes are TRBV7-9 and TRBJ2-1; the match to TRBD2 covers 11 bases. From germline, CDR1 is SEHNR and CDR2 FQNEAQ (reference sequence). Trimming took 3 bases from V and 9 from J; bases not matched to a gene: 4. The CDR3 has 14 residues. Incomplete CDR3 DNA: TGTGCCAGCAGCTTTAGCGGGGGGGTTGGTGAG. This translates into CASSFSGGVGE. The full-length CDR3 reads as CASSFSGGVGEQFF.

Comments on this clone: The sequenced fragment ends 3 residues before the CDR3 boundary, so the rest is inferred from the germline J gene. The chain joins TRBV7-8 to TRBJ2-7, with 7 bases matching TRBD1. The CDR3 loop spans 14 amino acids. The V gene end was trimmed by 1 base and the J gene end by 5 bases; junction bases not matched to a gene: 5. Germline V gives CDR1 SGHVS, CDR2 FQNEAQ. The chain's CDR3 is CASSLDRGGDEQYF. The DNA read from the CDR3 is TGTGCCAGCAGCTTAGACAGGGGCGGCGACGAG.

Worth noting for this clone: Coverage ceases 3 residues before the CDR3 finishes, and the germline J gene fills in the end. The chain joins TRBV6-2 or TRBV6-3 to TRBJ2-3; TRBD1 aligns across 7 bases. V lost 0 bases, J lost 3 bases, and 6 bases stayed unmatched. CDR3 length: 16 residues. Germline-derived CDR1 and CDR2 are MNHEY and SVGEGT. The chain's CDR3 is CASSYSKGAPTDTQYF. The part of the CDR3 DNA that was read is TGTGCCAGCAGTTACTCGAAGGGGGCGCCGACAGATACG.

Note on this clone: With the read ending 3 residues before the CDR3 end, the germline J gene is used to fill in that end. V is TRBV7-8 and J is TRBJ1-4; D is unclear. V dropped 1 base and J dropped 0 bases, with 9 bases sitting between them. Germline loops: CDR1 SGHVS, CDR2 FQNEAQ. This CDR3 has 16 amino acids. The part of the CDR3 DNA that was read is TGTGCCAGCAGCTTAGAAGCGGCAGCAACTAATGAAAAA. Protein product: CASSLEAAATNEK. The CDR3 in full is CASSLEAAATNEKLFF.

Concerning this clone itself: From the germline J gene comes the end of the CDR3, since the read stops 3 residues before it. The gene calls are TRBV7-9 and TRBJ1-1; no definite D call. Germline CDR1 SEHNR, CDR2 FQNEAQ (reference sequence). This CDR3 has 15 residues. V shed 0 bases and J shed 2 bases, with 10 bases lying between them. Incomplete CDR3 DNA: TGTGCCAGCAGCTTAGCAGGGCTCTTAAACACTGAA. Protein product: CASSLAGLLNTE. The CDR3, in full, reads CASSLAGLLNTEAFF.

To note about this clone: The CDR3 goes on 3 residues after the read ends, and that part is filled in from the germline J gene. The chain employs TRBV7-2 and TRBJ2-3, with TRBD1 matching over 9 bases. The ends lost 5 bases at V and 4 bases at J; junction bases unmatched: 4. CDR3 length: 14 amino acids. The germline V gene has CDR1 SGHTA and CDR2 FQGNSA. The chain's CDR3 is CASSPGQGSDTQYF. Partial CDR3 DNA: TGTGCCAGCAGCCCGGGACAGGGATCAGATACG.